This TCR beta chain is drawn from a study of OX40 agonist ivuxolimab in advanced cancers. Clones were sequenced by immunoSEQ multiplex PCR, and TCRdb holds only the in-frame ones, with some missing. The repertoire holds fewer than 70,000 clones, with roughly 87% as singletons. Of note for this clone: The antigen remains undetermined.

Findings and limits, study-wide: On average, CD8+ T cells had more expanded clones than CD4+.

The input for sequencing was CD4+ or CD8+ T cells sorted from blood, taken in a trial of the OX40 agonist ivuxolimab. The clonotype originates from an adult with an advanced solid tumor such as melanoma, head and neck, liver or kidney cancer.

The CDR3 protein is CASSAAGPYNEQFF. As DNA, the CDR3 is TGCGCCAGCAGTGCAGCGGGCCCCTACAATGAGCAGTTCTTC. The chain carries TRBV10-1 and TRBJ2-1, with D tentatively TRBD2 (6 bases). CDR1 is WNHNN and CDR2 is SYGVQD in the germline V gene (reference sequence). The length of the CDR3 is 14 residues. Trimming removed 4 bases from V and 2 bases from J, with 9 bases in between.